The 13 T cell receptor beta chains below were found in one sample sequenced in a study of cytomegalovirus exposure and HLA in healthy donors. PCR involved 60 Vbeta and 13 Jbeta primers. Repertoires were generated with immunoSEQ multiplex PCR, while TCRdb's copy carries only in-frame clones and drops some. In the table there are approximately 160,000 clones, over 75% of which are singletons. Material: PBMCs. The source is a woman aged 18 to 35 in good health and CMV-seronegative.

This chain joins TRBV2 and TRBJ1-2; the match to TRBD1 covers 8 bases. Unmatched junction bases numbered 5, after V lost 4 bases and J lost 4 bases. The CDR3 is made up of 14 amino acids. Germline loops: CDR1 SNHLY, CDR2 FYNNEI. The DNA for the CDR3 is TGTGCCAGCAGTGTCCAGGGGGCTAGCTATGGCTACACCTTC. It specifies CASSVQGASYGYTF.

This clone was seen only once. The rearrangement links TRBV4-1 to TRBJ1-1, with D tentatively TRBD1 (6 bases). This CDR3 is built from 14 residues. Germline V CDR1 and CDR2: MGHRA, YSYEKL. The ends were cut back, 2 bases at V and 3 bases at J, with 10 bases in the middle. The CDR3 loop is CASSQNGQHTEAFF. CDR3 sequence (DNA): TGCGCCAGCAGCCAAAATGGACAGCACACTGAAGCTTTCTTT.

V gene TRBV4-2 combines with J gene TRBJ1-5, with no clear D. Trimming removed 4 bases from V and 6 bases from J, with 19 bases in between. Per the germline V gene, CDR1 is LGHNA and CDR2 is YNFKEQ. The CDR3 sequence is 16 residues long. As DNA, the CDR3 is TGTGCCAGCAGCCCGACGGCGGGGATCGTCAGTCAGCCCCAGCATTTT. It codes for CASSPTAGIVSQPQHF.

The rearrangement links TRBV2 to TRBJ1-1, with TRBD1 identical over 8 bases. The CDR3 loop spans 12 amino acids. V trimming: 2 bases; J trimming: 10 bases; junction bases outside the gene matches: 3. Germline V gene lookup returns CDR1 SNHLY and CDR2 FYNNEI. This CDR3 reads CASSEQGAGAFF. For the CDR3, the DNA is TGTGCCAGCAGTGAACAGGGGGCGGGAGCTTTCTTT.

J is TRBJ1-5 and V is TRBV16; the D is unclear. The V end was cut by 4 bases, the J end by 0 bases, with 7 bases between. Germline CDR1 and CDR2: KGHSY and FQNENV. The CDR3 consists of 14 residues. The CDR3 coding sequence is TGTGCCAGCAGCCTGGACTATAGCAATCAGCCCCAGCATTTT. It yields the protein CASSLDYSNQPQHF.

V gene TRBV7-9 combines with J gene TRBJ1-1; TRBD1 matches 7 bases. Germline V CDR1 and CDR2: SEHNR, FQNEAQ (reference sequence). The CDR3 runs to 15 residues. After removal of 1 base from V and 7 bases from J, the junction contained 9 bases not matched to a gene. CDR3 in DNA: TGTGCCAGCAGCTTAGAGGGCAGGGGGAGGCTTGAAGCTTTCTTT. Encoded protein: CASSLEGRGRLEAFF.

This clone has a handful of counts. V usage is TRBV4-2 and J usage is TRBJ2-5, with 9 bases aligning to TRBD2. The CDR3 covers 15 residues. The germline CDR1 and CDR2 sequences are LGHNA and YNFKEQ. V shed 5 bases, J shed 5 bases, and the junction held 9 bases outside the gene matches. The chain's CDR3 is CASSEAGGARETQYF. As DNA, the CDR3 is TGTGCCAGCAGCGAGGCGGGGGGGGCTAGGGAGACCCAGTACTTC.

The chain has TRBV30 and TRBJ2-5; D call uncertain. Germline CDR1 GTSNPN, CDR2 SVGIG (reference sequence). Trimming removed 0 bases at V and 3 bases at J, with 8 bases between. There are 13 residues in the CDR3. In DNA, the CDR3 is TGTGCCTGGAGTGTACTGGGCAAAGAGACCCAGTACTTC. Translating gives CAWSVLGKETQYF. The full variable domain, in which reference TRBV30 and TRBJ2-5 provide the parts outside the CDR3, is SQTIHQWPATLVQPVGSPLSLECTVEGTSNPNLYWYRQAAGRGLQLLFYSVGIGQISSEVPQNLSASRPQDRQFILSSKKLLLSDSGFYLCAWSVLGKETQYFGPGTRLLVL.

The chain joins TRBV6-1 to TRBJ1-4; D unclear. The ends were cut back, 0 bases at V and 0 bases at J, with 8 bases in the middle. Germline CDR1 reads MNHNS; CDR2 reads SASEGT. The CDR3 runs to 16 residues. CDR3 coding DNA: TGTGCCAGCAGTGAAGCACATTCCTCAACTAATGAAAAACTGTTTTTT. As protein: CASSEAHSSTNEKLFF.

The V call is TRBV11-2, the J call TRBJ2-7; 8 bases are a match to TRBD1. V lost 2 bases and J lost 5; bases outside the gene matches: 8. The CDR3 is 15 residues long. The germline gives CDR1 SGHAT, CDR2 FQNNGV. The CDR3 sequence: CASSLLTGVSHEQYF. The CDR3 coding sequence is TGTGCCAGCAGCTTACTGACAGGGGTTTCCCACGAGCAGTACTTC.

V is TRBV6-6 and J is TRBJ1-4, with TRBD1 matching over 7 bases. The CDR3 contains 16 residues. Germline values: CDR1 MNHNY, CDR2 SVGAGI (reference sequence). The V and J ends lost 2 bases and 8 bases, in that order; junction bases with no gene match: 11. CDR3 nucleotides: TGTGCCAGCAGTTACGGGGACAGTAGGGGATTGGAAAAACTGTTTTTT. This codes for CASSYGDSRGLEKLFF.

This chain uses TRBV11-2 with TRBJ1-2; 7 bases align to TRBD1. This CDR3 has 14 amino acids. CDR1 and CDR2 from the germline V gene are SGHAT and FQNNGV. V shed 5 bases and J 4 bases; nucleotides not matched to a gene: 7. CDR3 sequence reads: CASSPTEGAYGYTF. The CDR3 DNA is TGTGCCAGCAGCCCGACAGAGGGGGCCTATGGCTACACCTTC.

The rearrangement links TRBV28 to TRBJ1-3; D is uncertain. Germline assignment: CDR1 MDHEN and CDR2 SYDVKM. The V gene lost 4 bases and the J gene lost 4 bases, with 14 bases spanning the gap. This CDR3 is built from 15 residues. The CDR3 loop is CASSSVGAEGNTIYF. The CDR3 DNA reads TGTGCCAGCAGTTCTGTTGGTGCGGAAGGAAACACCATATATTTT.